The 32 T cell receptor beta chains listed next were all sequenced from one sample in a study of cytotoxic CD8 clonotypes in ibrutinib-treated CLL. The protocol was immunoSEQ multiplex PCR, while the TCRdb copy is restricted to in-frame clones and leaves out a portion. The sample includes approximately 280,000 clones, roughly 76% seen only once; the top ten take about 5%. This specimen was PBMCs, taken at disease progression, from a patient treated with ibrutinib. Every receptor here comes from a human donor with chronic lymphocytic leukemia.

This clone was seen only a few times. The V call is TRBV5-1, the J call TRBJ2-7; perhaps TRBD2 as D (5 bases). Germline V gives CDR1 SGHRS, CDR2 YFSETQ. The germline V and J ends were trimmed by 4 bases and 3 bases, with 11 bases remaining between them. The CDR3 is 13 residues long. The CDR3, as DNA: TGCGCCAGCAGCCGTCCCGGGGACTACGAGCAGTACTTC. Amino acids: CASSRPGDYEQYF.

The CDR3 spells CSGGRSGAKNIQYF. For the CDR3, the DNA is TGCAGCGGAGGGAGGAGCGGAGCCAAAAACATTCAGTACTTC. This chain uses TRBV29-1 with TRBJ2-4; perhaps TRBD2 as D (6 bases). In germline, CDR1 is SQVTM, CDR2 ANQGSEA. The CDR3 extends over 14 amino acids. The V gene lost 7 bases and the J gene lost 0 bases, with 13 bases spanning the gap.

This clone was detected only a few times. This chain joins TRBV20-1 and TRBJ2-5; D call uncertain. The CDR3 totals 10 residues. Germline CDR1 and CDR2: DFQATT and SNEGSKA (reference sequence). V gave up 1 base and J gave up 9 bases, with 6 bases separating them. The CDR3 coding sequence is TGCAGTGCTAGAGGTTTCCCCCAGTACTTC. Translated, it gives CSARGFPQYF.

This rearrangement joins TRBV7-3 to TRBJ2-5; D unresolved. The CDR3 is 13 residues long. Between the trimmed V and J ends, which lost 1 base and 5 bases, there was a span of 8 bases. The germline CDR1 and CDR2 sequences are SGHTA and FQGTGA. DNA of the CDR3: TGTGCCAGCAGCTTAAATGGGTGGGAGACCCAGTACTTC. It specifies CASSLNGWETQYF. The whole variable domain, filled in from reference TRBV7-3 and TRBJ2-5, reads GAGVSQTPSNKVTEKGKYVELRCDPISGHTALYWYRQSLGQGPEFLIYFQGTGAADDSGLPNDRFFAVRPEGSVSTLKIQRTERGDSAVYLCASSLNGWETQYFGPGTRLLVL.

The CDR3 region is CARGAASGRLDTGELFF. CDR3 coding DNA: TGTGCCAGAGGAGCGGCTAGCGGGAGGTTAGACACCGGGGAGCTGTTTTTT. The chain employs TRBV11-3 and TRBJ2-2; the match to TRBD2 covers 11 bases. The CDR3 is 17 amino acids. V lost 9 bases to trimming and J lost 3 bases; unmatched junction nucleotides: 12. CDR1 and CDR2 (germline): SGHNT, YENEEA.

In its sample, this clone was seen a few times. The V gene is TRBV18, the J gene TRBJ2-7; D perhaps matches TRBD2 (6 bases). The length of the CDR3 is 12 residues. Germline V gene lookup returns CDR1 KGHSH and CDR2 LQKENI. The V end lost 4 bases, the J end lost 6 bases, and 10 bases lay between the germline ends. CDR3 coding DNA: TGTGCCAGCTCACAGGACTATAGCGAGCAGTACTTC. It yields the protein CASSQDYSEQYF.

The chain combines TRBV5-1 with TRBJ2-1; D gene unclear. This CDR3 spans 15 amino acids. Per the germline V gene, CDR1 is SGHRS and CDR2 is YFSETQ. The V end lost 1 base, the J end lost 0 bases, and 8 bases lay between the germline ends. CDR3 nucleotide sequence: TGCGCCAGCAGCTTGACCTGGAGCTCCTACAATGAGCAGTTCTTC. Amino acids: CASSLTWSSYNEQFF.

This clone was detected only a few times. This chain uses TRBV6-5 with TRBJ2-5; weak D call: TRBD1 (7 bases). Germline CDR1 MNHEY, CDR2 SVGAGI. This CDR3 contains 13 residues. V was cut by 6 bases and J by 5 bases, with 13 bases left in between. The CDR3 nucleotides are TGTGCCAGCAGACTACAGGGGAGGGAGACCCAGTACTTC. It specifies CASRLQGRETQYF.

The chain employs TRBV5-4 and TRBJ2-5, with 9 bases aligning to TRBD2. The CDR3 extends over 15 amino acids. J lost 5 bases, V lost 7 bases, and 12 bases had no gene match. The germline gives CDR1 SGHNT, CDR2 YYREEE (reference sequence). The CDR3: CASHPSGAPQETQYF. As DNA, the CDR3 is TGTGCCAGCCATCCTAGCGGGGCCCCCCAGGAGACCCAGTACTTC.

The DNA of the CDR3 is TGTGCCAGCAGCGAGGGGGCCACCACAGGCAATCAGCCCCAGCATTTT. Protein product: CASSEGATTGNQPQHF. The V call is TRBV9, the J call TRBJ1-5, with 7 bases identical to TRBD1. After removal of 3 bases from V and 2 bases from J, the junction contained 8 bases not matched to a gene. CDR3 length: 16 amino acids. The germline V gene encodes CDR1 SGDLS and CDR2 YYNGEE.

The rearrangement uses TRBV13 and TRBJ2-3; possible D gene TRBD2, 6 bases. The V end lost 2 bases, the J end lost 0 bases, and 12 bases lay between the germline ends. In germline, CDR1 is PRHDT, CDR2 FYEKMQ (reference sequence). This CDR3 has 16 residues. The CDR3 loop reads CASSLRAGPSTDTQYF. In nucleotides, the CDR3 is TGTGCCAGCAGCTTAAGGGCGGGACCCAGCACAGATACGCAGTATTTT.

J is TRBJ2-7 and V is TRBV5-1; the D call may be TRBD1 or TRBD2 (6 bases each). This CDR3 comprises 15 residues. Germline CDR1 and CDR2: SGHRS and YFSETQ. V shed 4 bases and J shed 1 base, with 15 bases lying between them. The CDR3 spells CASSPGGGTSYEQYF. The CDR3 nucleotides are TGCGCCAGCAGCCCTGGGGGCGGGACATCCTACGAGCAGTACTTC.

This sequence joins TRBV9 and TRBJ2-3; 7 positions agree with TRBD2. J lost 0 bases, V lost 4 bases, and 14 bases had no gene match. Germline CDR1 SGDLS, CDR2 YYNGEE. The length of the CDR3 is 18 residues. CDR3 region: CASSPGWGGGTSTDTQYF. The CDR3 DNA reads as TGTGCCAGCAGCCCCGGGTGGGGCGGGGGAACTAGCACAGATACGCAGTATTTT.

The chain is built from TRBV4-1 and TRBJ1-2; a weak D match, TRBD1 (5 bases). In germline, CDR1 is MGHRA, CDR2 YSYEKL. The CDR3 runs 15 residues. V was cut by 0 bases and J by 8 bases, with 16 bases left in between. For the CDR3, the DNA is TGCGCCAGCAGCCAAGATCCCCGGGGGGGGGAAGGCTACACCTTC. It codes for CASSQDPRGGEGYTF.

V is TRBV5-6 and J is TRBJ2-3; D gene unclear. CDR1 and CDR2 (germline): SGHDT, YYEEEE. The CDR3 has 15 residues. V shed 4 bases and J shed 2 bases, with 14 bases lying between them. CDR3 amino acids: CASSVTLLATDTQYF. In DNA form, the CDR3 reads TGTGCCAGCAGCGTCACCCTTCTGGCCACAGATACGCAGTATTTT.

The chain combines TRBV6-6 with TRBJ1-4; no reliable D call. Between the trimmed V and J ends, which lost 6 bases and 6 bases, there was a span of 11 bases. The CDR3 loop spans 13 amino acids. In germline, CDR1 is MNHNY, CDR2 SVGAGI (reference sequence). As DNA, the CDR3 is TGTGCCAGCAGAACCGCGCTTTATGAAAAACTGTTTTTT. Encoded protein: CASRTALYEKLFF.

This sequence joins TRBV18 and TRBJ1-1, with D perhaps matching TRBD1 (6 bases). This CDR3 contains 18 residues. Germline V gene lookup returns CDR1 KGHSH and CDR2 LQKENI. V was pared by 3 bases and J by 4 bases, with 24 bases between. CDR3 nucleotides: TGTGCCAGCTCACCTACAGGGCCGAGTACGGGAGGGATCACTGAAGCTTTCTTT. It encodes CASSPTGPSTGGITEAFF.

The chain joins TRBV7-9 to TRBJ1-2, with D tentatively TRBD1 (5 bases). The CDR3 consists of 14 residues. V lost 5 bases, J lost 4 bases, and 14 bases lay in between. Germline CDR1 SEHNR, CDR2 FQNEAQ (reference sequence). The CDR3 loop reads CASSPTVLSYGYTF. The CDR3 DNA sequence: TGTGCCAGCAGCCCGACAGTCCTATCCTATGGCTACACCTTC.

This chain connects TRBV18 to TRBJ2-3; 10 bases fit TRBD1. V was pared by 3 bases and J by 0 bases, with 12 bases of the junction left unmatched. This CDR3 contains 19 residues. Germline V lookup: CDR1 KGHSH, CDR2 LQKENI. CDR3 loop: CASSPSRRTGGSSTDTQYF. CDR3 coding DNA: TGTGCCAGCTCACCCAGTCGTCGGACAGGGGGATCTAGCACAGATACGCAGTATTTT.

The genes are TRBV5-1 and TRBJ1-2; 7 bases are a match to TRBD1. The CDR3 spans 14 residues. In germline, CDR1 is SGHRS, CDR2 YFSETQ. V lost 4 bases and J lost 1; bases outside the gene matches: 4. CDR3 loop: CASSTGTVNYGYTF. CDR3 in DNA: TGCGCCAGCAGCACAGGGACAGTTAACTATGGCTACACCTTC.

This chain connects TRBV11-3 to TRBJ2-3, with 8 positions matching TRBD1. V shed 5 bases and J 10 bases; nucleotides not matched to a gene: 5. Looked up from germline, CDR1 is SGHNT and CDR2 is YENEEA. There are 12 residues in the CDR3. As DNA, the CDR3 is TGTGCCAGCAGCAACACAGGGGGTCCGCAGTATTTT. Amino acid sequence: CASSNTGGPQYF.

The sample holds a few counts of this clone. V and J are TRBV15 and TRBJ2-6, with D perhaps TRBD2 (6 bases). With 5 bases removed from V and 1 base from J, the gap between germline ends came to 9 bases. The CDR3 sequence is 15 residues long. The germline V gene encodes CDR1 LNHNV and CDR2 YYDKDF (reference sequence). The CDR3 here is CATSPAGSGANVLTF. For the CDR3, the DNA is TGTGCCACCAGCCCCGCGGGATCTGGGGCCAACGTCCTGACTTTC.

The chain has TRBV6-6 and TRBJ2-7, with D possibly being TRBD2 (5 bases). CDR1 is MNHNY and CDR2 is SVGAGI in the germline V gene (reference sequence). This CDR3 is built from 12 residues. The V and J ends lost 5 bases and 4 bases respectively, with 9 bases between them. CDR3 residues: CASSTRTYEQYF. Here the CDR3 DNA reads TGTGCCAGCAGTACCCGGACTTACGAGCAGTACTTC.

The V gene is TRBV10-3, the J gene TRBJ2-6, with D maybe TRBD2 (6 bases). V was pared by 3 bases and J by 0 bases, with 15 bases between. The CDR3 has 18 amino acids. CDR1 is ENHRY, CDR2 SYGVKD, per germline. CDR3 bases: TGTGCCATCAGTGACCGCCGGGACTCGTACTCTGGGGCCAACGTCCTGACTTTC. This codes for CAISDRRDSYSGANVLTF.

The chain links TRBV27 to TRBJ2-3; 11 bases are a match to TRBD2. Germline assignment: CDR1 MNHEY and CDR2 SMNVEV (reference sequence). The CDR3 is 14 amino acids. V lost 3 bases, J lost 10 bases, and 6 bases stayed unmatched. CDR3 loop: CASSLSLAGESQYF. The CDR3 DNA reads as TGTGCCAGCAGTTTGTCACTAGCGGGAGAATCGCAGTATTTT.

In its sample, this clone was seen once. The chain links TRBV10-1 to TRBJ1-1, with D perhaps matching TRBD1 (6 bases). Trimming cost V 8 bases and J 1 base, with 11 bases left between them. Germline-derived CDR1 and CDR2 are WNHNN and SYGVQD (reference sequence). The CDR3 is 13 residues long. The DNA for the CDR3 is TGCGCCAGCGCTCCGGGACAGAACACTGAAGCTTTCTTT. Translated, it gives CASAPGQNTEAFF.

For this clone: This sample includes further DNA sequences coding for the same CDR3. The gene calls are TRBV7-9 and TRBJ2-3; D is undetermined. The CDR3 runs 14 residues. Germline V CDR1 and CDR2: SEHNR, FQNEAQ (reference sequence). Deletions cut 3 bases from V and 0 bases from J, with 7 bases between. CDR3 region: CASSLGLSTDTQYF. The CDR3 DNA follows: TGTGCCAGCAGCTTGGGTCTGAGCACAGATACGCAGTATTTT. Looking up the rest from reference TRBV7-9 and TRBJ2-3 gives the full variable domain: DTGVSQNPRHKITKRGQNVTFRCDPISEHNRLYWYRQTLGQGPEFLTYFQNEAQLEKSRLLSDRFSAERPKGSFSTLEIQRTEQGDSAMYLCASSLGLSTDTQYFGPGTRLTVL.

The genes are TRBV4-2 and TRBJ2-3, with 8 positions matching TRBD2. The V and J ends lost 0 bases and 1 base, in that order; junction bases with no gene match: 6. From germline, CDR1 is LGHNA and CDR2 YNFKEQ. The CDR3 is 17 residues long. CDR3 in DNA: TGTGCCAGCAGCCAAGATTTGGCGGGGGGCCGCACAGATACGCAGTATTTT. Its protein is CASSQDLAGGRTDTQYF.

This clone was seen only once. The gene calls are TRBV5-1 and TRBJ2-2; TRBD1 matches 8 bases. There are 16 residues in the CDR3. Germline V gene data show CDR1 as SGHRS and CDR2 as YFSETQ. V lost 0 bases and J lost 6; bases outside the gene matches: 7. CDR3 coding DNA: TGCGCCAGCAGCTTGGTGGGGACAGGAGGCGCCGGGGAGCTGTTTTTT. Its protein is CASSLVGTGGAGELFF.

In its sample, this clone was seen once. V usage is TRBV19 and J usage is TRBJ2-5; TRBD1 matches at 7 bases. CDR3 length equals 15 residues. V lost 1 base and J lost 5; bases outside the gene matches: 7. The germline gives CDR1 LNHDA, CDR2 SQIVND (reference sequence). CDR3 sequence: CASSIVLGRGETQYF. The CDR3 region has the DNA TGTGCCAGTAGTATAGTGCTGGGCAGGGGGGAGACCCAGTACTTC.

This rearrangement joins TRBV29-1 to TRBJ2-3; D gene unclear. Trimming pared 6 bases from V and 2 bases from J, leaving 15 bases between. Germline CDR1 is SQVTM and CDR2 is ANQGSEA. The CDR3 length is 14 residues. The CDR3 coding sequence is TGCAGCGTCGCCCAGTTCCCTTTCACAGATACGCAGTATTTT. Residues: CSVAQFPFTDTQYF.

The rearrangement uses TRBV6-6 and TRBJ2-5; D is tentatively TRBD1 or TRBD2 (5 bases each). This CDR3 comprises 15 residues. Germline V gene lookup returns CDR1 MNHNY and CDR2 SVGAGI (reference sequence). The V and J ends lost 0 bases and 5 bases respectively, with 13 bases between them. CDR3 coding DNA: TGTGCCAGCAGTTACTCTATCCGGGGCAGGGAGACCCAGTACTTC. Amino acids: CASSYSIRGRETQYF.